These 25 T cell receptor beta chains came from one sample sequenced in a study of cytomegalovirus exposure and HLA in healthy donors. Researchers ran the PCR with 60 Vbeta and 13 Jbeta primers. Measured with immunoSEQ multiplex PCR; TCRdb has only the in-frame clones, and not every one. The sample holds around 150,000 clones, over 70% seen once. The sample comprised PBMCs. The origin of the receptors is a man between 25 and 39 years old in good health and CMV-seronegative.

The CDR3 DNA reads TGCGCCAGCAGAAAGGTGACAGGGACTGGAAACACCATATATTTT. Residues: CASRKVTGTGNTIYF. The chain has TRBV5-1 and TRBJ1-3; TRBD1 agrees at 7 bases. Germline V gives CDR1 SGHRS, CDR2 YFSETQ. This CDR3 contains 15 residues. Trimming cost V 5 bases and J 2 bases; bases outside gene matches: 7.

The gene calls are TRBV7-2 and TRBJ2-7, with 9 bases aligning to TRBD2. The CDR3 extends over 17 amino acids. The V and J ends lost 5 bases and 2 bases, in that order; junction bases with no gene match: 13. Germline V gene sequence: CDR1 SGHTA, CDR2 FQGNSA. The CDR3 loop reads CASSQVVAGVRTYEQYF. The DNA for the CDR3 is TGTGCCAGCAGCCAAGTGGTAGCGGGAGTCAGGACCTACGAGCAGTACTTC.

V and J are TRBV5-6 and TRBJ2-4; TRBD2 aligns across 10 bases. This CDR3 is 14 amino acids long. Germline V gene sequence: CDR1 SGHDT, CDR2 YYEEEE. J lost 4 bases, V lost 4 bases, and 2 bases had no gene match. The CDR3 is CASSTGLAKNIQYF. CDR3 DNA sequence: TGTGCCAGCAGCACGGGACTAGCGAAAAACATTCAGTACTTC. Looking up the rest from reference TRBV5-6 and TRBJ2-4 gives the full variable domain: DAGVTQSPTHLIKTRGQQVTLRCSPKSGHDTVSWYQQALGQGPQFIFQYYEEEERQRGNFPDRFSGHQFPNYSSELNVNALLLGDSALYLCASSTGLAKNIQYFGAGTRLSVL.

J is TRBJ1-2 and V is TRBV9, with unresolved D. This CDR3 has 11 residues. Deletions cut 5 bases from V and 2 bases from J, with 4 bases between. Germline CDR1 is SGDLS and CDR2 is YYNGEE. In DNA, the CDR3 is TGTGCCAGCAGTATAAACTATGGCTACACCTTC. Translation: CASSINYGYTF.

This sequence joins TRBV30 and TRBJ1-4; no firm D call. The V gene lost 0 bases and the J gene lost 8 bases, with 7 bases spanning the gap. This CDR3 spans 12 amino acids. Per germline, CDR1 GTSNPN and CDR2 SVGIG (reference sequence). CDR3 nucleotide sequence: TGTGCCTGGAGTGTAGTCAGGGAAAAACTGTTTTTT. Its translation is CAWSVVREKLFF.

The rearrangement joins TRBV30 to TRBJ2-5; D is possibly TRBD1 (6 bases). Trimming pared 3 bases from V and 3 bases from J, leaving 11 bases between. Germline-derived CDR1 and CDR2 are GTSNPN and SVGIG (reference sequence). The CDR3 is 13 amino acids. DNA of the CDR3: TGTGCCTGGAGGGGAACAGGGAAAGAGACCCAGTACTTC. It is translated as CAWRGTGKETQYF.

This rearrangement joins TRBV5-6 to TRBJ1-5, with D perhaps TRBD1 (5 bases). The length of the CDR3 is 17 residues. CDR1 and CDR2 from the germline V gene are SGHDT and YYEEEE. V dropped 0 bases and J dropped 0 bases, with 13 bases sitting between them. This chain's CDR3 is CASSLGLGGYSNQPQHF. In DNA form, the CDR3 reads TGTGCCAGCAGCTTGGGGCTGGGGGGTTATAGCAATCAGCCCCAGCATTTT.

The CDR3 nucleotides read TGTGCCAGCGGCGCCCTAGGGGGTTCTAGCTCCTACGAGCAGTACTTC. Residues: CASGALGGSSSYEQYF. V usage is TRBV5-5 and J usage is TRBJ2-7; possible D gene TRBD1, 6 bases. Trimming took 7 bases from V and 0 from J, leaving 20 bases between them. The V gene's germline CDR1 is SGHKS and CDR2 YYEKEE (reference sequence). The CDR3 is 16 amino acids.

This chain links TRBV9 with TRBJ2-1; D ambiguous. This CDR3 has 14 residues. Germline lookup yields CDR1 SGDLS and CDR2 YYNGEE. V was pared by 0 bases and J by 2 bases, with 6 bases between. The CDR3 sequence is CASSVEPTYNEQFF. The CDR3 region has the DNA TGTGCCAGCAGCGTAGAGCCCACCTACAATGAGCAGTTCTTC.

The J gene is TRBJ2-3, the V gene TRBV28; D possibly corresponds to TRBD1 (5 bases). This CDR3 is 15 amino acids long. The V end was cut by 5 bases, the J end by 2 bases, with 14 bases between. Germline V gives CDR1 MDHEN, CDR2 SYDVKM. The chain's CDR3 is CASSAPNRNTDTQYF. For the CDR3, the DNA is TGTGCCAGCAGTGCCCCAAACAGGAACACAGATACGCAGTATTTT.

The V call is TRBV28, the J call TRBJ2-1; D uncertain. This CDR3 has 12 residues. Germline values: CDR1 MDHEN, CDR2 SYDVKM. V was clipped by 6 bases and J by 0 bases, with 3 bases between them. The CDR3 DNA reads TGTGCCAGCAGCCACTCCTACAATGAGCAGTTCTTC. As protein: CASSHSYNEQFF. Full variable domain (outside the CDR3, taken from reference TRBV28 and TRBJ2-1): DVKVTQSSRYLVKRTGEKVFLECVQDMDHENMFWYRQDPGLGLRLIYFSYDVKMKEKGDIPEGYSVSREKKERFSLILESASTNQTSMYLCASSHSYNEQFFGPGTRLTVL.

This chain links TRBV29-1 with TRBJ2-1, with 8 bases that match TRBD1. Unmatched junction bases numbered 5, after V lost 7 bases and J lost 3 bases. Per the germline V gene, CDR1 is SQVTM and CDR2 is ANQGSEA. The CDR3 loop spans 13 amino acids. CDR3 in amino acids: CSGEGQGYNEQFF. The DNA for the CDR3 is TGCAGCGGGGAAGGACAGGGCTACAATGAGCAGTTCTTC.

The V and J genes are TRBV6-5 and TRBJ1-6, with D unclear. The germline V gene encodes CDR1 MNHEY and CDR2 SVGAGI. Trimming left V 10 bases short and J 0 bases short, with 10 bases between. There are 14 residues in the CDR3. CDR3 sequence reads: CATKESSYNSPLHF. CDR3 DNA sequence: TGTGCCACCAAGGAGAGCTCCTATAATTCACCCCTCCACTTT.

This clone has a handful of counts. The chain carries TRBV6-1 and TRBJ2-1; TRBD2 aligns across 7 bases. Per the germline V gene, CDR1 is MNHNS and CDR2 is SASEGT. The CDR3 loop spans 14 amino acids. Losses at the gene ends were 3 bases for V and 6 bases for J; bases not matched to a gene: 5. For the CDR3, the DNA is TGTGCCAGCAGTGAGGGAGCGGGAATCAATGAGCAGTTCTTC. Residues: CASSEGAGINEQFF.

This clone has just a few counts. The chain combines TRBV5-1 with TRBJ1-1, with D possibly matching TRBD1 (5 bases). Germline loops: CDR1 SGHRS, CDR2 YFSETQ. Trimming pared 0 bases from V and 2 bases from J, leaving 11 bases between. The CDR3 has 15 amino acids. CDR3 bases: TGCGCCAGCAGCTTGGCCGACGGGGGTAACACTGAAGCTTTCTTT. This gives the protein CASSLADGGNTEAFF.

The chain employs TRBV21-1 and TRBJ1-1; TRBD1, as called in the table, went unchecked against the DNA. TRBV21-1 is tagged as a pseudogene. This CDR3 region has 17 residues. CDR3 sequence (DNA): TGTGCCAGCAGCAAAAAGCGGCAGGGGGCGGAGAAGACTGAAGCTTTCTTT. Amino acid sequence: CASSKKRQGAEKTEAFF.

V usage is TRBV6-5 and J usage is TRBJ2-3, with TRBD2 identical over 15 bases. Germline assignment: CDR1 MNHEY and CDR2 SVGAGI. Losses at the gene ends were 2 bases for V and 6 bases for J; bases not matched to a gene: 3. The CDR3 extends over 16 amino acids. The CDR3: CASSYAGTSGRDTQYF. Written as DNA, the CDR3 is TGTGCCAGCAGTTACGCCGGGACTAGCGGGAGGGATACGCAGTATTTT.

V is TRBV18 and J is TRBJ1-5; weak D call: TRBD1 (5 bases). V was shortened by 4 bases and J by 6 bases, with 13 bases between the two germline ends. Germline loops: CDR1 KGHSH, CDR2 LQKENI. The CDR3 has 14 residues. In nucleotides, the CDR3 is TGTGCCAGCTCACGGCAGGGATTAGGTCAGCCCCAGCATTTT. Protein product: CASSRQGLGQPQHF.

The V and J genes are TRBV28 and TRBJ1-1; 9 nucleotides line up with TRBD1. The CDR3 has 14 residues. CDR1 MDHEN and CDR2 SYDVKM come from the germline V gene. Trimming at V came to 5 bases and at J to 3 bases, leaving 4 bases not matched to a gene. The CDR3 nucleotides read TGTGCCAGCAGTGGGGGGACAGGGCACACTGAAGCTTTCTTT. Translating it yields CASSGGTGHTEAFF.

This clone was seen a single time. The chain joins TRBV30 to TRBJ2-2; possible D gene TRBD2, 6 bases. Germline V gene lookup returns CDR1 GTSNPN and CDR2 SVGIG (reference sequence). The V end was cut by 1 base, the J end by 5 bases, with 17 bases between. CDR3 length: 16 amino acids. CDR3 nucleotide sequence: TGTGCCTGGAGTGAGGGAAAGGGAGGTCTTACCGGGGAGCTGTTTTTT. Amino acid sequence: CAWSEGKGGLTGELFF. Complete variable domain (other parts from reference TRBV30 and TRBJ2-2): SQTIHQWPATLVQPVGSPLSLECTVEGTSNPNLYWYRQAAGRGLQLLFYSVGIGQISSEVPQNLSASRPQDRQFILSSKKLLLSDSGFYLCAWSEGKGGLTGELFFGEGSRLTVL.

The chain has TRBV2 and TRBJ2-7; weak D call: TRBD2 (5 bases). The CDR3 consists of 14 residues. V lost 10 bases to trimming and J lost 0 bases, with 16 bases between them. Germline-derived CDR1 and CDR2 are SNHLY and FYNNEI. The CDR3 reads CATLTGYGSYEQYF. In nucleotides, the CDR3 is TGTGCCACGCTGACGGGGTATGGCTCCTACGAGCAGTACTTC.

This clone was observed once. The CDR3 nucleotides are TGTGCCAGCAGCTTGGTTAGCGTGAGCACAGATACGCAGTATTTT. Its translation is CASSLVSVSTDTQYF. The V call is TRBV5-6, the J call TRBJ2-3, with TRBD2 as a possible D gene (5 bases). The germline V gene has CDR1 SGHDT and CDR2 YYEEEE. CDR3 length: 15 amino acids. Trimming took 0 bases from V and 0 from J, leaving 8 bases between them.

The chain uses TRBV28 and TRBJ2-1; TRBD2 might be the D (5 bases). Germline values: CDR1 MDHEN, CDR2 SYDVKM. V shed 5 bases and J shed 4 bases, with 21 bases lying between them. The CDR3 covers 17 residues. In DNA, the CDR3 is TGTGCCAGCAGTCCCAACCCGGGGTCAACGGCATACAATGAGCAGTTCTTC. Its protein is CASSPNPGSTAYNEQFF.

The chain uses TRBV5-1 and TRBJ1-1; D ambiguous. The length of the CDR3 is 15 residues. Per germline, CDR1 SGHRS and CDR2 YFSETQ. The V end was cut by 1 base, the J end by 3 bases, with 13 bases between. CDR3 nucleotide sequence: TGCGCCAGCAGCTTGACGGCCGGAGAAGACACTGAAGCTTTCTTT. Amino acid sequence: CASSLTAGEDTEAFF.

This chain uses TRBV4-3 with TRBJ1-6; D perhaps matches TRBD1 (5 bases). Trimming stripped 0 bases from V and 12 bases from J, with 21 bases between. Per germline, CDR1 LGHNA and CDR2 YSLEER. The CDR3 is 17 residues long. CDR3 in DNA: TGCGCCAGCAGCCAAGATTTTGTGGTCCCCACCGGACAACCCCTCCACTTT. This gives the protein CASSQDFVVPTGQPLHF.